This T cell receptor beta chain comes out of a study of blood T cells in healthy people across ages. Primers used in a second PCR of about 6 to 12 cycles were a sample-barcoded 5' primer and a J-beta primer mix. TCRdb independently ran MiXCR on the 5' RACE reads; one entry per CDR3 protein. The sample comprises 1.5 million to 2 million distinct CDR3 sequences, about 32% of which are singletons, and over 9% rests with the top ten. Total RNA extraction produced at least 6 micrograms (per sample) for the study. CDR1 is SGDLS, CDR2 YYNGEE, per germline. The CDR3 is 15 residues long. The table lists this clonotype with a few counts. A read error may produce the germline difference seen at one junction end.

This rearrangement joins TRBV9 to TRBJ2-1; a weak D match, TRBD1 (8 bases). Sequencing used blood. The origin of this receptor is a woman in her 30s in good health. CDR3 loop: CVSSGTGGSYNEQFF. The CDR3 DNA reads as TGTGTCAGCAGCGGGACAGGAGGCTCCTACAATGAGCAGTTCTTC.